This entry lists 8 T cell receptor beta chains sequenced from one sample in a study of CD8+ T cells in alopecia areata. Sequencing templates came from extracted RNA that was reverse transcribed into cDNA. Measured with immunoSEQ multiplex PCR; TCRdb has only the in-frame clones, and not every one. In total the sample includes more than 90,000 clones, none of them seen once. Input material: lesional skin. The receptors were gathered from a C3H/HeJ mouse with alopecia areata. This strain's MHC haplotype is H2-k.

The sample holds a few counts of this clone. Genes here carry mouse names. The CDR3 goes on 4 residues after the read ends, and that part is filled in from the germline J gene. The chain has TRBV19 and TRBJ1-2, with D possibly matching TRBD1 (5 bases). CDR3 length equals 13 residues. Per germline, CDR1 FNHDT and CDR2 SITEND (reference sequence). V was pared by 5 bases and J by 1 base, with 9 bases between. CDR3 in amino acids: CASSRGQNSDYTF. Partial CDR3 DNA: TGTGCCAGCAGCAGAGGACAAAACTCC.

About this clone: Each gene name is a mouse one. The CDR3 end falls 4 residues outside the read, so it is completed with the germline J gene. The rearrangement joins TRBV1 to TRBJ2-1, with a tentative D call TRBD2 (5 bases). The germline V gene encodes CDR1 NSQYPW and CDR2 LRSPGD (reference sequence). The CDR3 consists of 17 residues. Trimming stripped 0 bases from V and 2 bases from J, with 14 bases between. CDR3 protein: CTCSAELGVGYYAEQFF. CDR3 DNA (partial): TGCACCTGCAGTGCAGAGCTTGGGGTGGGTTACTATGCT.

Only a few counts were recorded for this clone. The germline and genes are mouse ones. The CDR3 end falls 4 residues outside the read, so it is completed with the germline J gene. The chain links TRBV13-3 to TRBJ1-2; 8 nucleotides agree with TRBD1. The length of the CDR3 is 14 residues. Germline V lookup: CDR1 NNHDY, CDR2 SYVADS. With V trimmed by 3 bases and J by 4 bases, 5 bases remained unmatched. CDR3 residues: CASSGDRMGSDYTF. The sequenced part of the CDR3 DNA is TGTGCCAGCAGTGGGGACAGGATGGGCTCC.

About this clone itself: Gene names refer to mouse genes. Coverage ceases 4 residues before the CDR3 finishes, and the germline J gene fills in the end. V gene TRBV1 combines with J gene TRBJ2-1; 9 nucleotides agree with TRBD2. CDR3 length: 17 amino acids. V shed 0 bases and J 3 bases; nucleotides not matched to a gene: 6. Germline assignment: CDR1 NSQYPW and CDR2 LRSPGD (reference sequence). The covered CDR3 bases are TGCACCTGCAGTGCAGATCCACTGGGGGGCCTCTATGCT. It encodes CTCSADPLGGLYA. The entire CDR3 sequence reads CTCSADPLGGLYAEQFF.

Note on this clone: Genes here carry mouse names. The read comes to an end 4 residues before the CDR3 does, leaving the germline J gene to fill in the end. V and J are TRBV1 and TRBJ2-7; no clear D gene. The CDR3 has 13 amino acids. V shed 2 bases and J shed 3 bases, with 8 bases lying between them. Germline lookup yields CDR1 NSQYPW and CDR2 LRSPGD (reference sequence). CDR3: CTCSANSLYEQYF. The covered CDR3 bases are TGCACCTGCAGTGCAAACAGCCTCTAT.

Of note for this clone: Gene names refer to mouse genes. The read ends 4 residues before the CDR3 terminus; that terminus is restored from the germline J gene. V and J are TRBV12-1 and TRBJ2-7; the match to TRBD2 covers 10 bases. Germline loops: CDR1 SGHSN, CDR2 HYEKVE. This CDR3 spans 15 amino acids. V lost 2 bases and J lost 0; bases outside the gene matches: 3. Partial CDR3 DNA: TGTGCCAGCTCTCAGACTGGGGGGAGCTCCTAT. Residues: CASSQTGGSSY. The whole CDR3 protein is CASSQTGGSSYEQYF.

This clone was observed a handful of times. The genes and germline here are from mouse. The CDR3 extends 4 residues past the end of the read, so its final part is completed from the germline J gene. The chain carries TRBV19 and TRBJ2-1; possible D gene TRBD1, 5 bases. V was pared by 5 bases and J by 0 bases, with 12 bases between. In germline, CDR1 is FNHDT, CDR2 SITEND (reference sequence). The CDR3 is 15 residues long. The CDR3 is CASSSPDNNYAEQFF. The part of the CDR3 DNA that was read is TGTGCCAGCAGCTCCCCGGACAATAACTATGCT.

Turning to this clone: Gene names and germline refer to mouse. The sequenced part of the CDR3 DNA is TGTGCCAGCAGTATAGCACAAATACAATTCCTTTCCAACGAA. Amino acids: CASSIAQIQFLSNE. The full-length CDR3 reads as CASSIAQIQFLSNERLFF. This chain uses TRBV19 with TRBJ1-4; D unclear. The read ends 4 residues shy of where the CDR3 ends; the end is completed using the germline J gene. The CDR3 length is 18 residues. Germline CDR1 and CDR2: FNHDT and SITEND (reference sequence). Trimming shortened V by 0 bases and J by 0 bases, and 15 bases separated the two germline ends.